The 27 T cell receptor beta chains presented below share a single source sample, sequenced in a study of blood T cell repertoires in COVID-19. Data came from immunoSEQ multiplex PCR; TCRdb stores just in-frame clones and leaves some out. The sample records a few hundred thousand clones, 90% being singletons. Material: peripheral blood. The receptors shown here come from a woman aged 55 to 70 with COVID-19, enrolled during active disease.

The chain links TRBV7-9 to TRBJ1-4; 8 nucleotides match TRBD1. From germline, CDR1 is SEHNR and CDR2 FQNEAQ (reference sequence). The CDR3 sequence is 15 residues long. The V and J ends lost 6 bases and 1 base, in that order; junction bases with no gene match: 4. The CDR3 reads CASRPGQGTNEKLFF. The CDR3 DNA follows: TGTGCCAGCAGACCAGGACAGGGAACTAATGAAAAACTGTTTTTT.

The rearrangement joins TRBV6-6 to TRBJ1-1; D remains ambiguous. From germline, CDR1 is MNHNY and CDR2 SVGAGI (reference sequence). Trimming pared 6 bases from V and 3 bases from J, leaving 5 bases between. The CDR3 covers 11 residues. The CDR3 DNA reads as TGTGCCAGCAGCTATGACACTGAAGCTTTCTTT. Its protein product is CASSYDTEAFF.

V gene TRBV2 combines with J gene TRBJ1-2; D may be TRBD1 (5 bases). The V end was cut by 7 bases, the J end by 7 bases, with 16 bases between. Germline V gene data show CDR1 as SNHLY and CDR2 as FYNNEI. CDR3 length: 13 residues. The CDR3 nucleotides read TGTGCCAGCAAATGGGTAGGGGTTGGTGGCTACACCTTC. Protein: CASKWVGVGGYTF.

With regard to this clone: Other nucleotide sequences in the sample specify the same CDR3. J is TRBJ1-2 and V is TRBV9, with TRBD1 identical over 7 bases. This CDR3 spans 13 amino acids. V shed 4 bases, J shed 8 bases, and the junction held 8 bases outside the gene matches. The germline V gene encodes CDR1 SGDLS and CDR2 YYNGEE. The CDR3, as DNA: TGTGCCAGCAGCCCGGGACAGCTCATGGGCTACACCTTC. It specifies CASSPGQLMGYTF.

Here the CDR3 reads CASSIRTDYGYTF. CDR3 nucleotides: TGTGCCAGCAGTATCAGGACAGACTATGGCTACACCTTC. The chain is built from TRBV6-5 and TRBJ1-2; D might be TRBD1 (6 bases). Trimming left V 5 bases short and J 3 bases short, with 10 bases between. Germline CDR1 and CDR2: MNHEY and SVGAGI. CDR3 size: 13 residues.

The chain employs TRBV30 and TRBJ1-2; TRBD1 aligns across 9 bases. J gave up 8 bases and V 3 bases, and 10 bases lay outside the gene matches. The CDR3 is made up of 14 amino acids. Germline V lookup: CDR1 GTSNPN, CDR2 SVGIG (reference sequence). This chain's CDR3 is CAWSENRGRQGYTF. In nucleotides, the CDR3 is TGTGCCTGGAGCGAAAACAGGGGGCGACAGGGCTACACCTTC.

This clone was detected once. The V gene is TRBV28, the J gene TRBJ1-5; the D is unclear. Germline V gene sequence: CDR1 MDHEN, CDR2 SYDVKM. Trimming stripped 1 base from V and 0 bases from J, with 10 bases between. This CDR3 is 16 amino acids long. CDR3 nucleotides: TGTGCCAGCAGTTTATATTTTGCCGGTAGCAATCAGCCCCAGCATTTT. This encodes CASSLYFAGSNQPQHF. Filled out from reference TRBV28 and TRBJ1-5, the complete variable domain reads DVKVTQSSRYLVKRTGEKVFLECVQDMDHENMFWYRQDPGLGLRLIYFSYDVKMKEKGDIPEGYSVSREKKERFSLILESASTNQTSMYLCASSLYFAGSNQPQHFGDGTRLSIL.

As DNA, the CDR3 is TGTGCCATCAGTGAGTCTGCAGGGGGCTCGTCACCCCTCCACTTT. This sequence encodes CAISESAGGSSPLHF. The rearrangement uses TRBV10-3 and TRBJ1-6, with 8 nucleotides matching TRBD1. From germline, CDR1 is ENHRY and CDR2 SYGVKD. V gave up 0 bases and J gave up 10 bases; unmatched junction bases: 5. The CDR3 is made up of 15 amino acids.

CDR3 in DNA: TGTGCCAGCGCAGGACAGGGAAAGGGAGAAGAGACCCAGTACTTC. Amino acids: CASAGQGKGEETQYF. The chain is built from TRBV27 and TRBJ2-5; 8 bases align to TRBD1. The CDR3 has 15 amino acids. After removal of 8 bases from V and 3 bases from J, the junction contained 11 bases not matched to a gene. Germline V gene lookup returns CDR1 MNHEY and CDR2 SMNVEV (reference sequence).

The chain has TRBV5-3 and TRBJ1-4, with a possible D match to TRBD1 (6 bases). TRBV5-3 is an ORF, and what it does is uncertain. This CDR3 spans 13 amino acids. Deletions cut 0 bases from V and 8 bases from J, with 8 bases between. The DNA for the CDR3 is TGTGCCAGAAGCTTGGCAGGGGACGAAAAACTGTTTTTT. It encodes CARSLAGDEKLFF.

The chain carries TRBV15 and TRBJ2-1; tentative D call: TRBD1 (6 bases). Trimming took 3 bases from V and 5 from J, leaving 17 bases between them. The CDR3 consists of 16 residues. Germline lookup yields CDR1 LNHNV and CDR2 YYDKDF (reference sequence). The CDR3 loop is CATSRRGFAGDNEQFF. The CDR3, as DNA: TGTGCCACCAGCAGGAGGGGGTTTGCAGGGGACAATGAGCAGTTCTTC. The whole variable domain, remainder taken from reference TRBV15 and TRBJ2-1, is DAMVIQNPRYQVTQFGKPVTLSCSQTLNHNVMYWYQQKSSQAPKLLFHYYDKDFNNEADTPDNFQSRRPNTSFCFLDIRSPGLGDTAMYLCATSRRGFAGDNEQFFGPGTRLTVL.

This clone was counted a few times. The J gene is TRBJ1-1, the V gene TRBV7-9; no firm D call. Between the trimmed V and J ends, which lost 5 bases and 8 bases, there was a span of 15 bases. There are 13 residues in the CDR3. The germline V gene has CDR1 SEHNR and CDR2 FQNEAQ (reference sequence). The CDR3, as DNA: TGTGCCAGCAGCCCCGGGTCCCAAAGGGAAGCTTTCTTT. It encodes CASSPGSQREAFF.

The chain combines TRBV7-2 with TRBJ2-3, with D perhaps TRBD1 (6 bases). Germline V gene data show CDR1 as SGHTA and CDR2 as FQGNSA. The CDR3 consists of 16 residues. Trimming took off 5 bases at V and 1 base at J, with 16 bases between the two ends. CDR3 sequence: CASSEGLQGRTDTQYF. The CDR3 DNA follows: TGTGCCAGCAGCGAAGGGTTACAGGGTCGCACAGATACGCAGTATTTT.

The chain links TRBV9 to TRBJ2-7, with D perhaps matching TRBD2 (5 bases). Germline V gene data show CDR1 as SGDLS and CDR2 as YYNGEE. V lost 0 bases, J lost 2 bases, and 9 bases lay in between. The CDR3 has 14 residues. CDR3 sequence (DNA): TGTGCCAGCAGCGTAGTTCCGGGAACCTACGAGCAGTACTTC. This gives the protein CASSVVPGTYEQYF.

V and J are TRBV7-2 and TRBJ1-2; the D gene is possibly TRBD1 (6 bases). Germline loops: CDR1 SGHTA, CDR2 FQGNSA. V lost 2 bases, J lost 8 bases, and 21 bases lay in between. The CDR3 runs 16 residues. The CDR3 loop is CASSLIGGQEVRGYTF. CDR3 in DNA: TGTGCCAGCAGCTTAATCGGGGGGCAGGAGGTCAGGGGCTACACCTTC.

The chain combines TRBV7-2 with TRBJ2-5; unclear D gene. Deletions cut 1 base from V and 4 bases from J, with 7 bases between. The CDR3 spans 13 residues. CDR1 SGHTA and CDR2 FQGNSA come from the germline V gene. CDR3 DNA sequence: TGTGCCAGCAGCTTAGATCCGGGAGAGACCCAGTACTTC. Encoded protein: CASSLDPGETQYF.

The V gene is TRBV14, the J gene TRBJ1-2; D may be TRBD1 (6 bases). CDR1 SGHDN and CDR2 FVKESK come from the germline V gene. CDR3 size: 14 residues. V was clipped by 3 bases and J by 4 bases, with 12 bases between them. The CDR3 DNA reads as TGTGCCAGCAGCCAGCTGGGGGCCGGCTATGGCTACACCTTC. Amino acid sequence: CASSQLGAGYGYTF.

This chain joins TRBV7-2 and TRBJ1-5; no clear D. V lost 9 bases and J lost 2, with 14 bases in between. CDR3 length equals 14 residues. Germline loops: CDR1 SGHTA, CDR2 FQGNSA. CDR3 nucleotides: TGTGCCAGTGGGAGCTCCGGACGCAATCAGCCCCAGCATTTT. Protein: CASGSSGRNQPQHF.

This sequence joins TRBV18 and TRBJ1-1; D is possibly TRBD1 (6 bases). The V and J ends lost 3 bases and 9 bases respectively, with 14 bases between them. Germline values: CDR1 KGHSH, CDR2 LQKENI. The CDR3 length is 13 residues. The CDR3 DNA sequence: TGTGCCAGCTCACCCACCGGACAGCTTAAAGCTTTCTTT. This codes for CASSPTGQLKAFF. The variable domain in full, with the rest retrieved from reference TRBV18 and TRBJ1-1, is NAGVMQNPRHLVRRRGQEARLRCSPMKGHSHVYWYRQLPEEGLKFMVYLQKENIIDESGMPKERFSAEFPKEGPSILRIQQVVRGDSAAYFCASSPTGQLKAFFGQGTRLTVV.

The J gene is TRBJ1-2, the V gene TRBV6-5, with D tentatively TRBD1 (6 bases). Deletions cut 7 bases from V and 5 bases from J, with 17 bases between. The CDR3 contains 14 residues. Germline lookup yields CDR1 MNHEY and CDR2 SVGAGI. CDR3 residues: CASNNYGQIYGYTF. CDR3 bases: TGTGCCAGCAATAATTACGGACAGATTTATGGCTACACCTTC.

The chain links TRBV5-6 to TRBJ1-3, with 7 bases aligning to TRBD1. CDR1 is SGHDT and CDR2 is YYEEEE in the germline V gene. The CDR3 runs to 14 residues. J lost 2 bases, V lost 5 bases, and 4 bases had no gene match. The CDR3 sequence: CASRTQGTGNTIYF. In DNA form, the CDR3 reads TGTGCCAGCAGGACACAGGGGACTGGAAACACCATATATTTT.

This CDR3 reads CATSRSTQVDTQYF. CDR3 DNA sequence: TGTGCCACCAGCAGATCAACCCAGGTAGATACGCAGTATTTT. This chain joins TRBV15 and TRBJ2-3; D not resolved. The CDR3 spans 14 residues. CDR1 LNHNV and CDR2 YYDKDF come from the germline V gene (reference sequence). Trimming stripped 2 bases from V and 5 bases from J, with 11 bases between.

The chain joins TRBV15 to TRBJ1-1; D might be TRBD1 (5 bases). Germline CDR1 is LNHNV and CDR2 is YYDKDF (reference sequence). V dropped 3 bases and J dropped 4 bases, with 12 bases sitting between them. The length of the CDR3 is 14 residues. Here the CDR3 reads CATSSREWSTEAFF. For the CDR3, the DNA is TGTGCCACCAGCAGCAGGGAATGGAGCACTGAAGCTTTCTTT.

The chain combines TRBV9 with TRBJ1-2; 9 bases are shared with TRBD1. CDR3 length: 17 amino acids. Germline-derived CDR1 and CDR2 are SGDLS and YYNGEE. After removal of 3 bases from V and 3 bases from J, the junction contained 12 bases not matched to a gene. The CDR3 DNA follows: TGTGCCAGCAGCGACTACCTAGGGGGACAGGGCGACTATGGCTACACCTTC. As protein: CASSDYLGGQGDYGYTF.

V gene TRBV4-2 combines with J gene TRBJ1-2, with D tentatively TRBD1 (6 bases). V lost 0 bases to trimming and J lost 3 bases, with 11 bases between them. This CDR3 is built from 15 residues. Germline V gene lookup returns CDR1 LGHNA and CDR2 YNFKEQ. CDR3 sequence: CASSQELPGDYGYTF. The CDR3 bases are TGTGCCAGCAGCCAAGAATTACCAGGGGACTATGGCTACACCTTC.

The chain joins TRBV20-1 to TRBJ2-2; D ambiguous. Per germline, CDR1 DFQATT and CDR2 SNEGSKA (reference sequence). The CDR3 spans 11 residues. The germline V and J ends were trimmed by 7 bases and 7 bases, with 10 bases remaining between them. The CDR3 DNA reads as TGCAGTGTTGGCTTCCGCGGGGAGCTGTTTTTT. Its translation is CSVGFRGELFF.

This sequence joins TRBV10-3 and TRBJ2-7; D gene ambiguous. CDR1 and CDR2 (germline): ENHRY, SYGVKD. The V gene lost 4 bases and the J gene lost 0 bases, with 10 bases spanning the gap. The CDR3 consists of 14 residues. CDR3 bases: TGTGCCATCAGTGGGGCAGTGGGCTCCTACGAGCAGTACTTC. Translation gives CAISGAVGSYEQYF.